Reported below is one T cell receptor beta chain. The target antigen is unknown. This sample was taken from a study of vaccination effects on CD4 cells after COVID-19. Study-level points and caveats: Researchers reported few convalescent patients and no early post-infection timepoints in the study.

Within the ViraFEST assay, antigen-specific CD4+ T cells underwent expansion with viral peptide pools prior to sequencing. Isolation of CD4+ T cells took place after about ten days of culture. According to the study, vaccine recipients showed no prior SARS-CoV-2 infection and negative nucleocapsid antibodies. Each culture well received roughly 1.9 million PBMC. These cells were then cultured in IMDM with around 9.6 IU/ml IL-2 and around 10 ug/ml peptides. CDR1 is KGHDR and CDR2 is SFDVKD in the germline V gene. Trimming cost V 1 base and J 1 base; bases outside gene matches: 5. The length of the CDR3 is 17 residues. Here immunoSEQ multiplex PCR was the method, and the copy in TCRdb shows in-frame clones only, minus some. The data hold under 45,000 clones, with under 85% observed a single time.

This material consisted of CD4+ T cells from PBMCs cultured with HCoV-NL63 spike peptides, taken before COVID-19 vaccination. This sequence originates from a human donor who received a COVID-19 vaccine. V gene TRBV24-1 combines with J gene TRBJ2-3; 9 nucleotides line up with TRBD1. The CDR3 loop is CATSDFLGQGGTDTQYF. DNA of the CDR3: TGTGCCACCAGTGATTTTCTGGGACAGGGTGGCACAGATACGCAGTATTTT.